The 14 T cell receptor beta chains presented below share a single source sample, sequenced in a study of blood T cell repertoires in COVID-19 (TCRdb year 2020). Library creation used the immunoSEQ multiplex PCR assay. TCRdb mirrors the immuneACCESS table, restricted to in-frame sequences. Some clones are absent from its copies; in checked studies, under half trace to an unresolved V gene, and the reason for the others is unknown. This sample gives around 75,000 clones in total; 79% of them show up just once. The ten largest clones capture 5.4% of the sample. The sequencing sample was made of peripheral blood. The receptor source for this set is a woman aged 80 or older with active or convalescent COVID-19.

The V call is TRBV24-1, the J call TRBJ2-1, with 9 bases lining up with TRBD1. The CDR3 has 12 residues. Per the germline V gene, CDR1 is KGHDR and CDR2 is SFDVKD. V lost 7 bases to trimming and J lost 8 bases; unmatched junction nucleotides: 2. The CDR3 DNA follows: TGTGCCACCAGCAGGACAGGGGATGAGCAGTTCTTC. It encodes CATSRTGDEQFF.

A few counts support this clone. The CDR3 bases are TGTGCCAGCACCTCTAGCGGGGGGGCTTTTAATGAGCAGTTCTTC. It is translated as CASTSSGGAFNEQFF. This chain links TRBV7-2 with TRBJ2-1; TRBD2 aligns across 12 bases. Germline loops: CDR1 SGHTA, CDR2 FQGNSA. This CDR3 has 15 amino acids. Unmatched junction bases numbered 8, after V lost 7 bases and J lost 7 bases.

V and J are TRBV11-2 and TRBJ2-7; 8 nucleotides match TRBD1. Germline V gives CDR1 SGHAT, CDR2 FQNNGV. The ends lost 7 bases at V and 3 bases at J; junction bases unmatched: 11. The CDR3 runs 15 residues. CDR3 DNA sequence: TGTGCCAGCACCACCGGACAGGGAAAAGTCTACGAGCAGTACTTC. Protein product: CASTTGQGKVYEQYF.

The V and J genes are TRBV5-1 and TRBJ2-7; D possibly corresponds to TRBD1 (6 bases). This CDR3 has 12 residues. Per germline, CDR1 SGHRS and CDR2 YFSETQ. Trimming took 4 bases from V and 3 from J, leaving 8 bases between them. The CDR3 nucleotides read TGCGCCAGCAGCGTACAGGGCTACGAGCAGTACTTC. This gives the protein CASSVQGYEQYF. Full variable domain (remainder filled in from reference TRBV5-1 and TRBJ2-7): KAGVTQTPRYLIKTRGQQVTLSCSPISGHRSVSWYQQTPGQGLQFLFEYFSETQRNKGNFPGRFSGRQFSNSRSEMNVSTLELGDSALYLCASSVQGYEQYFGPGTRLTVT.

CDR3 nucleotide sequence: TGTGCCAGTAGTAAGGGAGAGGTTCCCTACGAGCAGTACTTC. Amino acids: CASSKGEVPYEQYF. The genes are TRBV19 and TRBJ2-7; D may be TRBD2 (5 bases). The CDR3 runs 14 residues. Between the trimmed V and J ends, which lost 4 bases and 2 bases, there was a span of 12 bases. Germline lookup yields CDR1 LNHDA and CDR2 SQIVND (reference sequence).

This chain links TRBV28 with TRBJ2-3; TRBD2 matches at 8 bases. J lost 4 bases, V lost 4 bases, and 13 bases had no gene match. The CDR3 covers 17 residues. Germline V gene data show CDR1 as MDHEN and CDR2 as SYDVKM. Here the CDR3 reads CASSSRGRTSRADTQYF. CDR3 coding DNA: TGTGCCAGCAGTTCCCGGGGACGGACTAGCCGGGCAGATACGCAGTATTTT.

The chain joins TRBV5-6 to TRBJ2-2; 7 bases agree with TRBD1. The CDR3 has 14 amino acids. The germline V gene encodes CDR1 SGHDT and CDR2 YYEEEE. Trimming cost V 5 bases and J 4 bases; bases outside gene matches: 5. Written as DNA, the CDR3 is TGTGCCAGCAGTTTCGACAGGGCCACCGGGGAGCTGTTTTTT. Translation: CASSFDRATGELFF.

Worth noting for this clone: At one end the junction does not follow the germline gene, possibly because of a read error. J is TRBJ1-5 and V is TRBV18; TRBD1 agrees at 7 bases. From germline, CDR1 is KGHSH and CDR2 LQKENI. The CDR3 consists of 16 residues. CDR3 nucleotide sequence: TGTGCCAGCTCACCAGATTACAGGGGTCACAATCAGTCCCAGCATTTT. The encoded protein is CASSPDYRGHNQSQHF.

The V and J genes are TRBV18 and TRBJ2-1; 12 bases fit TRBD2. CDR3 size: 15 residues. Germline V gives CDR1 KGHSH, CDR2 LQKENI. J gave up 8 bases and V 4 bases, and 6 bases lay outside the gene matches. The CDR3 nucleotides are TGTGCCAGCTCACTTCTCGGACTAGCGGGGCATGAGCAGTTCTTC. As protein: CASSLLGLAGHEQFF.

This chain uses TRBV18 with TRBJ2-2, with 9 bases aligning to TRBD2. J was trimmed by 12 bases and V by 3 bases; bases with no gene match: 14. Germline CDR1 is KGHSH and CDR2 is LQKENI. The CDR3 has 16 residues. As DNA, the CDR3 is TGTGCCAGCTCACCCGACCGCGGGACTAGCCTGAGGAAGCTGTTTTTT. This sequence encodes CASSPDRGTSLRKLFF.

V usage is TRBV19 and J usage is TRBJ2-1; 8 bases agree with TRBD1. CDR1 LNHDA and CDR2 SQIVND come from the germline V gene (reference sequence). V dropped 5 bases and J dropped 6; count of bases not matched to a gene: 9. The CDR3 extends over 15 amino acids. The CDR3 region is CASSARTGYGNEQFF. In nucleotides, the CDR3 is TGTGCCAGTAGTGCCCGGACAGGGTATGGCAATGAGCAGTTCTTC.

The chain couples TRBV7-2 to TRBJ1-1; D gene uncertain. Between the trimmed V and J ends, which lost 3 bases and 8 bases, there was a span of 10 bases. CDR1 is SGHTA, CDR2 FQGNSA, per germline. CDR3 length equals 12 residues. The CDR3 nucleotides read TGTGCCAGCAGCTTTATCGGGAGGGAAGCTTTCTTT. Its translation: CASSFIGREAFF.

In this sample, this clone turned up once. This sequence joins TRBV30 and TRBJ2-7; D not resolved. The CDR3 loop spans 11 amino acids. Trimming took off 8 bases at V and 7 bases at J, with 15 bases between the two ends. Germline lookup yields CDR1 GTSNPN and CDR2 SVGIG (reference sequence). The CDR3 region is CAGSSGREQYF. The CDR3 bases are TGTGCCGGGTCTTCGGGTCGGGAGCAGTACTTC. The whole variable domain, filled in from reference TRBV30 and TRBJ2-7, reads SQTIHQWPATLVQPVGSPLSLECTVEGTSNPNLYWYRQAAGRGLQLLFYSVGIGQISSEVPQNLSASRPQDRQFILSSKKLLLSDSGFYLCAGSSGREQYFGPGTRLTVT.

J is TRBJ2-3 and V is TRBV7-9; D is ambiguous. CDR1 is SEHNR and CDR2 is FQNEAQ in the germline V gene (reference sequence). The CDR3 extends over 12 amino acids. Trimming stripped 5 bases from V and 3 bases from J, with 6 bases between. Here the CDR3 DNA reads TGTGCCAGCAGCCAACAGACAGATACGCAGTATTTT. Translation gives CASSQQTDTQYF.